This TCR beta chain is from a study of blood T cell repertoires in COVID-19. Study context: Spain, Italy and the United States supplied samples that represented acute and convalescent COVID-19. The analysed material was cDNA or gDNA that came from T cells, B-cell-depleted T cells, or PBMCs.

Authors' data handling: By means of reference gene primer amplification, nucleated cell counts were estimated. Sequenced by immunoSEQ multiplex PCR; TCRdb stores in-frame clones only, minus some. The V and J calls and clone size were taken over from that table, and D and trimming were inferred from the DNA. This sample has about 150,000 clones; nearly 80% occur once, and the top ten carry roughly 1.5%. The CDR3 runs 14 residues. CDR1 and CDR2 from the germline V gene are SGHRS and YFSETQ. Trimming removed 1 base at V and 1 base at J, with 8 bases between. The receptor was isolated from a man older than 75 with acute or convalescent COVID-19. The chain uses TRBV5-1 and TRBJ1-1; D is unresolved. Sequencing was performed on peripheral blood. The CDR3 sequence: CASSLSPGNTEAFF. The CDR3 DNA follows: TGCGCCAGCAGCTTGAGTCCGGGGAACACTGAAGCTTTCTTT.